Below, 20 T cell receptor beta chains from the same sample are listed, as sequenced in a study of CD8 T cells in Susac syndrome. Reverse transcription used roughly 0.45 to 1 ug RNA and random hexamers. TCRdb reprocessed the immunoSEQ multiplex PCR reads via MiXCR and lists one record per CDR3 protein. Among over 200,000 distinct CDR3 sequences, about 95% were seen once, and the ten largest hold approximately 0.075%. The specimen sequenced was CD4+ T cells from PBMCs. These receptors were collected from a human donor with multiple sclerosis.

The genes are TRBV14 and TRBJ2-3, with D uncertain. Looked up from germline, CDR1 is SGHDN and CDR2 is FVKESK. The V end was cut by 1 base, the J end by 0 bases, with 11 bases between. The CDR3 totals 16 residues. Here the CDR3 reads CASSQGLGMSTDTQYF. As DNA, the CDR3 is TGTGCCAGCAGCCAAGGATTAGGCATGAGCACAGATACGCAGTATTTT. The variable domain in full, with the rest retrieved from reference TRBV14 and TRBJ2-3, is EAGVTQFPSHSVIEKGQTVTLRCDPISGHDNLYWYRRVMGKEIKFLLHFVKESKQDESGMPNNRFLAERTGGTYSTLKVQPAELEDSGVYFCASSQGLGMSTDTQYFGPGTRLTVL.

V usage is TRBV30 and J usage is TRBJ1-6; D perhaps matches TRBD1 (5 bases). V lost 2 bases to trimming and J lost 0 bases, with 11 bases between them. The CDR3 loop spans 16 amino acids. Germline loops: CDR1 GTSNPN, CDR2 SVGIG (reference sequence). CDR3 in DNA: TGTGCCTGGAGTCCCGACAGAAGCTCCTATAATTCACCCCTCCACTTT. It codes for CAWSPDRSSYNSPLHF.

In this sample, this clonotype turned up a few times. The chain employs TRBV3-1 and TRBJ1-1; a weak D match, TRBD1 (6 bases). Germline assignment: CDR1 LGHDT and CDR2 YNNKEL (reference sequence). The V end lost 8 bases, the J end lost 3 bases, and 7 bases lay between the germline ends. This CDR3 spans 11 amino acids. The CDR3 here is CASGGHTEAFF. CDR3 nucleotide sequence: TGTGCCAGCGGGGGCCACACTGAAGCTTTCTTT.

CDR3 sequence reads: CAWRPPGDTQYF. CDR3 DNA: TGTGCCTGGAGACCCCCTGGAGATACGCAGTATTTT. V is TRBV30 and J is TRBJ2-3; D not resolved. Trimming left V 3 bases short and J 5 bases short, with 9 bases between. This CDR3 contains 12 residues. Germline assignment: CDR1 GTSNPN and CDR2 SVGIG (reference sequence).

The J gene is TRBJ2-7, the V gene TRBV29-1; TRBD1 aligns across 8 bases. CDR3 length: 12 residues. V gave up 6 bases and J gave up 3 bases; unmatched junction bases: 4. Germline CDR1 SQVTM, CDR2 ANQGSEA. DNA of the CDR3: TGCAGCGTAGGGACAGGCCACTACGAGCAGTACTTC. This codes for CSVGTGHYEQYF.

The CDR3 reads CSARGRPGLHNSPLHF. The CDR3 coding sequence is TGCAGTGCTAGAGGTCGACCGGGTCTCCATAATTCACCCCTCCACTTT. V and J are TRBV20-1 and TRBJ1-6; D is unresolved. Germline CDR1 is DFQATT and CDR2 is SNEGSKA (reference sequence). The CDR3 is made up of 16 amino acids. V lost 1 base and J lost 5, with 15 bases in between.

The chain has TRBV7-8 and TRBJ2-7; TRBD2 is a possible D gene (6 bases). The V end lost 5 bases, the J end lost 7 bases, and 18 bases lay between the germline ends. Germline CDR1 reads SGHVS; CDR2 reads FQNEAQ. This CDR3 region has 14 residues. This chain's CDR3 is CASSLQTSSMEQYF. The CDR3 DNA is TGTGCCAGCAGCCTACAGACTAGTAGCATGGAGCAGTACTTC.

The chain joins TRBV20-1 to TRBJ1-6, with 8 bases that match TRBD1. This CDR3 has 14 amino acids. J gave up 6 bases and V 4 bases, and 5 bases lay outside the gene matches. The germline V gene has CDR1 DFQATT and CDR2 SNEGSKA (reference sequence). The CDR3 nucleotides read TGCAGTGCTACTGTGGGACAGGTTAATTCACCCCTCCACTTT. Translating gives CSATVGQVNSPLHF.

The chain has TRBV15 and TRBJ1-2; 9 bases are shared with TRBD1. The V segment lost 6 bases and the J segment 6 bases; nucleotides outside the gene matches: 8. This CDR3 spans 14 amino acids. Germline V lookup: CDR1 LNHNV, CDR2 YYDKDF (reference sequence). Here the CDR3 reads CATSVRDRVDGYTF. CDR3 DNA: TGTGCCACCAGTGTCCGGGACAGGGTGGATGGCTACACCTTC.

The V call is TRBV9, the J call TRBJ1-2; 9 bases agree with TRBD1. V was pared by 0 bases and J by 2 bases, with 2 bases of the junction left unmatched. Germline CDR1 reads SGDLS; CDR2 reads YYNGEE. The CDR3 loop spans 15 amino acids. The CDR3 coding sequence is TGTGCCAGCAGCGTAGAAGGACAGGGGAACTATGGCTACACCTTC. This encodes CASSVEGQGNYGYTF.

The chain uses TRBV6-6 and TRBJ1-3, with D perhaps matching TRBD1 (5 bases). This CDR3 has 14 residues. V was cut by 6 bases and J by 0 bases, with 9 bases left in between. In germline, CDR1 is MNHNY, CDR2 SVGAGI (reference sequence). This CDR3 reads CASRGGDSGNTIYF. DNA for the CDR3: TGTGCCAGCAGAGGAGGGGACTCTGGAAACACCATATATTTT.

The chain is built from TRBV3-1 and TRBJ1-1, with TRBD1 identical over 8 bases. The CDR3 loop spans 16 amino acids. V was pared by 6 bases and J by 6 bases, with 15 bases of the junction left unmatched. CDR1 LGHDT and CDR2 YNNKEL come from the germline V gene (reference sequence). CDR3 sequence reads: CASSRGTGRGDAEAFF. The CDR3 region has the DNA TGTGCCAGCAGTCGAGGGACAGGACGGGGAGACGCTGAAGCTTTCTTT. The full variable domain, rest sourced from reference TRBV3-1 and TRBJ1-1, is DTAVSQTPKYLVTQMGNDKSIKCEQNLGHDTMYWYKQDSKKFLKIMFSYNNKELIINETVPNRFSPKSPDKAHLNLHINSLELGDSAVYFCASSRGTGRGDAEAFFGQGTRLTVV.

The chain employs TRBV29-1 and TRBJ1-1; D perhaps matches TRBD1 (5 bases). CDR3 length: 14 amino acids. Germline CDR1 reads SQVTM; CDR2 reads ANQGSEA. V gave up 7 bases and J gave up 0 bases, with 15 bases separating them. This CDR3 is CSGGDGALNTEAFF. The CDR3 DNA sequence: TGCAGCGGCGGGGACGGGGCCCTGAACACTGAAGCTTTCTTT.

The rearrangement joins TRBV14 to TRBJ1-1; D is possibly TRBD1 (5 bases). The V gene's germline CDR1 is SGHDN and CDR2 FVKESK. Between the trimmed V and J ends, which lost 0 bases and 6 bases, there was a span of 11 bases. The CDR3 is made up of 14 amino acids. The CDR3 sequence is CASSQEWGEAEAFF. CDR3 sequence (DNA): TGTGCCAGCAGCCAAGAATGGGGGGAGGCTGAAGCTTTCTTT.

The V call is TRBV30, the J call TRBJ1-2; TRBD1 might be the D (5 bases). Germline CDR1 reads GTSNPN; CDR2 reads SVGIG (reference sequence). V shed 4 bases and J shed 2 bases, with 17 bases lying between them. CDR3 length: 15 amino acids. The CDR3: CAWTRRRAGNYGYTF. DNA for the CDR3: TGTGCCTGGACTCGTAGGCGGGCAGGGAACTATGGCTACACCTTC.

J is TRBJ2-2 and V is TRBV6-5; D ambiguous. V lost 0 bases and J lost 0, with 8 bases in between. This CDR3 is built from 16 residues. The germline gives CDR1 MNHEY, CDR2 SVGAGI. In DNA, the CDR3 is TGTGCCAGCAGTTACTCGGGCATCACGAACACCGGGGAGCTGTTTTTT. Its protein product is CASSYSGITNTGELFF.

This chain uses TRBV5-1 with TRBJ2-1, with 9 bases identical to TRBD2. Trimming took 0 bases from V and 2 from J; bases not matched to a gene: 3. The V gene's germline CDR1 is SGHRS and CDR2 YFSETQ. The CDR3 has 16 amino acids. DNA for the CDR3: TGCGCCAGCAGCTTGGAGTTAGCGGGGGCCTACAATGAGCAGTTCTTC. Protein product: CASSLELAGAYNEQFF.

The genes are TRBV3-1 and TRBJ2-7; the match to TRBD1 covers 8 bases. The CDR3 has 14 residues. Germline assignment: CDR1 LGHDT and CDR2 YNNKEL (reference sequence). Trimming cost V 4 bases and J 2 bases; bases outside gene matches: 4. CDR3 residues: CASSPGQGTYEQYV. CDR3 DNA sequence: TGTGCCAGCAGCCCCGGACAGGGTACCTACGAGCAGTACGTC.

The CDR3 spells CASSLGPYSTDTQYF. As DNA, the CDR3 is TGTGCCAGCAGCTTAGGCCCATATAGCACAGATACGCAGTATTTT. This chain connects TRBV7-2 to TRBJ2-3; D not certain. Germline V gene lookup returns CDR1 SGHTA and CDR2 FQGNSA. The CDR3 has 15 amino acids. V gave up 1 base and J gave up 0 bases, with 8 bases separating them.

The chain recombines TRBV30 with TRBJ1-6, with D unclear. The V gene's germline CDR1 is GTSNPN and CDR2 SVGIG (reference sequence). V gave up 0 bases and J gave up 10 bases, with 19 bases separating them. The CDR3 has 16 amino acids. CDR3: CAWSVLLAREGSPLHF. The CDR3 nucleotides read TGTGCCTGGAGTGTACTCCTCGCGAGGGAAGGATCACCCCTCCACTTT. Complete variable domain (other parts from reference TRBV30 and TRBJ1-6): SQTIHQWPATLVQPVGSPLSLECTVEGTSNPNLYWYRQAAGRGLQLLFYSVGIGQISSEVPQNLSASRPQDRQFILSSKKLLLSDSGFYLCAWSVLLAREGSPLHFGNGTRLTVT.